A selection of T cell receptor beta chains follows, all from one sample in a study of T cell responses to AZD1222 COVID-19 vaccine. The repertoire was sequenced with immunoSEQ multiplex PCR; TCRdb's copy has only in-frame clones and lacks some. The sample holds around 190,000 clones, 88% seen once. This specimen consisted of peripheral blood, obtained on day 0 of AZD1222 vaccination. The receptor set was obtained from an adult in good health. Each CDR3 is given with its conserved first and last residue. The D gene is left open where the match is weak. Some rows have no size entry. The others give once, few or many, or a class for an expanded clone.

>TRBJ2-7|TRBD2|TRBV7-2|-
TGTGCCAGCAGCCCCACCGGGGGGTCCTACGAGCAGTACTTC
CASSPTGGSYEQYF
>TRBJ1-1|-|TRBV19|-
TGTGCCAGTAGTATTTCGGCTGAAGCTTTCTTT
CASSISAEAFF
>TRBJ1-1|TRBD1|TRBV28|-
TGTGCCAGCAGTTCCCATGCGACAGGGTTCGCTGAAGCTTTCTTT
CASSSHATGFAEAFF
>TRBJ1-5|-|TRBV5-6|once
TGTGCCAGCAGAGTGCTACTGAGCAATCAGCCCCAGCATTTT
CASRVLLSNQPQHF
>TRBJ1-4|TRBD1|TRBV19|-
TGTGCCAGTAACGGACAGGCGACTAATGAAAAACTGTTTTTT
CASNGQATNEKLFF
>TRBJ2-7|-|TRBV28|-
TGTGCCAGCAGACCCACCGGGACCCTAAGCCGTTACGAGCAGTACTTC
CASRPTGTLSRYEQYF
>TRBJ1-6|-|TRBV15|few
TGTGCCACCAGCAGAGACAGGGAGGGGTCACCCCTCCACTTT
CATSRDREGSPLHF
>TRBJ2-7|-|TRBV5-4|-
TGTGCCAGCAGCTTGGCCAAAGGGGTCAACGAGCAGTACTTC
CASSLAKGVNEQYF
>TRBJ1-2|TRBD1|TRBV29-1|-
TGCAGCGATAGGGACAGGGAGTCCTATGGCTACACCTTC
CSDRDRESYGYTF
>TRBJ1-4|TRBD1|TRBV9|-
TGTGCCAGCAGTAAAACAGGGGGTACGGGTGAAAAACTGTTTTTT
CASSKTGGTGEKLFF
>TRBJ2-2|TRBD1|TRBV6-5|once
TGTGCCAGCAGTTCCACAGGGGCTAACACCGGGGAGCTGTTTTTT
CASSSTGANTGELFF
>TRBJ1-4|-|TRBV28|-
TGTGCCAGCAGTTTTAACGAGAATGAAAAACTGTTTTTT
CASSFNENEKLFF
>TRBJ2-2|-|TRBV13|-
TGTGCCAGCAGCTTAGAGCGGGTTGGGGAGCTGTTTTTT
CASSLERVGELFF
>TRBJ1-6|-|TRBV9|few
TGTGCCAGCAGCGTAGGAGAGGGGCGCTATACGGCTCATAATTCACCCCTCCACTTT
CASSVGEGRYTAHNSPLHF
>TRBJ2-7|TRBD2|TRBV6-2/TRBV6-3|-
TGTGCCAGCAGTTACTCTCTCGCGGGAGGGCCTTACGAGCAGTACTTC
CASSYSLAGGPYEQYF
>TRBJ1-1|-|TRBV14|-
TGTGCCAGCAGGACGGACAGTCTGAACACTGAAGCTTTCTTT
CASRTDSLNTEAFF
>TRBJ1-5|-|TRBV19|-
TGTGCCAGTAGTATAGCCCTCGACACCGATAGCAATCAGCCCCAGCATTTT
CASSIALDTDSNQPQHF
>TRBJ1-2|-|TRBV30|-
TGTGCCTGGAGTTCAGTATATGGCTACACCTTC
CAWSSVYGYTF
>TRBJ2-7|-|TRBV6-5|-
TGTGCCAGCAGTTCTTCAAGGGGGGTCGGCGAGCAGTACTTC
CASSSSRGVGEQYF
>TRBJ1-3|-|TRBV7-2|-
TGTGCCAGCAGCTTATGGGAGGGTTACTCTGGAAACACCATATATTTT
CASSLWEGYSGNTIYF
>TRBJ2-1|TRBD2|TRBV5-1|-
TGCGCCAGCAGTTCCCGGGAGGGCCTTGGCTACAATGAGCAGTTCTTC
CASSSREGLGYNEQFF
>TRBJ1-1|-|TRBV14|-
TGTGCCAGCAGCTATAAAATGAACACTGAAGCTTTCTTT
CASSYKMNTEAFF
>TRBJ1-5|-|TRBV4-1|-
TGCGCCAGCAGCCAAGAAGGGTTTAGCAATCAGCCCCAGCATTTT
CASSQEGFSNQPQHF
>TRBJ1-5|-|TRBV7-9|once
TGTGCCAGCAGCCGCGTCGACAATAGCAATCAGCCCCAGCATTTT
CASSRVDNSNQPQHF
>TRBJ2-7|-|TRBV6-2/TRBV6-3|-
TGTGCCAGCAGTAAGGACCTAATCCCCTACGAGCAGTACTTC
CASSKDLIPYEQYF